This T cell receptor (beta chain) was profiled in a study of T cell responses to AZD1222 COVID-19 vaccine. Produced via immunoSEQ multiplex PCR; TCRdb's table is partial and in-frame only. The table records under 100,000 clones, 90% of them present only once. Germline CDR1 SGDLS, CDR2 YYNGEE. The CDR3 loop spans 15 amino acids. Trimming stripped 0 bases from V and 0 bases from J, with 8 bases between. This sequence joins TRBV9 and TRBJ2-3; no reliable D call. The input for sequencing was peripheral blood, taken on day 0 of AZD1222 vaccination. The TCR sequence derives from an adult in good health. The CDR3: CASSVGQLSTDTQYF. DNA of the CDR3: TGTGCCAGCAGCGTAGGGCAACTAAGCACAGATACGCAGTATTTT.